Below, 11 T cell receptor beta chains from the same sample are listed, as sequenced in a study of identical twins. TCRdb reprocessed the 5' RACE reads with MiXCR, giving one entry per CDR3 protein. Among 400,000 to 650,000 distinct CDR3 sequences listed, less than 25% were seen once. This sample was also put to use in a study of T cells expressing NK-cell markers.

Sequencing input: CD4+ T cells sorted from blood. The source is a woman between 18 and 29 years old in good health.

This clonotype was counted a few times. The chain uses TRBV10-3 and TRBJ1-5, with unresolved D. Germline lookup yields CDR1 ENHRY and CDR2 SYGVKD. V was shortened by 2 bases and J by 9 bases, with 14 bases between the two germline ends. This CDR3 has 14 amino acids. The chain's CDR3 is CAISEPKMGSPQHF. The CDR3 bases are TGTGCCATCAGTGAGCCGAAGATGGGGTCGCCCCAGCATTTT.

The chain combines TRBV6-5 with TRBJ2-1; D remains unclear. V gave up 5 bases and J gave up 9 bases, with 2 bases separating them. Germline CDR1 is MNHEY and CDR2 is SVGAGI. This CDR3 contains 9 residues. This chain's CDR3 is CASSLEQFF. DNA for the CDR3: TGTGCCAGCAGTCTTGAGCAGTTCTTC.

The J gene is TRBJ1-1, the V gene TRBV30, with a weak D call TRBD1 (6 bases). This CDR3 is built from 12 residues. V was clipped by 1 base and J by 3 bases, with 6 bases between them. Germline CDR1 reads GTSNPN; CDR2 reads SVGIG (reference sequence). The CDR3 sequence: CAWSGQDTEAFF. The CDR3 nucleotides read TGTGCCTGGAGTGGACAGGACACTGAAGCTTTCTTT.

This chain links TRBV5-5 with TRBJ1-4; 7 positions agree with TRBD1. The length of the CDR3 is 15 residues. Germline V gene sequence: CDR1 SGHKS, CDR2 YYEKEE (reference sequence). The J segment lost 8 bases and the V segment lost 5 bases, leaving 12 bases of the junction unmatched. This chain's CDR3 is CASSLLQGPNEKLFF. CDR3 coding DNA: TGTGCCAGCAGTTTATTACAGGGGCCCAACGAAAAACTGTTTTTT.

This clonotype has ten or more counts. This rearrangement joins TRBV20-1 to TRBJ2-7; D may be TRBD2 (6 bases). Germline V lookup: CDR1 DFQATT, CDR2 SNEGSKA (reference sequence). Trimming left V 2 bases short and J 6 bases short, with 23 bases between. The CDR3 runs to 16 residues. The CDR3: CSARRSGGIGTGEQYF. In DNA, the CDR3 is TGCAGTGCTAGACGGAGTGGCGGGATTGGGACTGGCGAGCAGTACTTC.

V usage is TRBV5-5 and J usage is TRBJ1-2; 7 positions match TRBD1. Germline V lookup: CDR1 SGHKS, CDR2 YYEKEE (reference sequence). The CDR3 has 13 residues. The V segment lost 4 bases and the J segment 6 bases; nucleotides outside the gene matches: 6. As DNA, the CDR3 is TGTGCCAGCAGCGTGACAGGGTTGGATGGCTACACCTTC. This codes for CASSVTGLDGYTF.

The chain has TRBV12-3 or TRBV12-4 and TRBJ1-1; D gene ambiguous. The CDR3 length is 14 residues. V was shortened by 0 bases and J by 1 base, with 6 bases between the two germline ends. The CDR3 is CASSLAGPNTEAFF. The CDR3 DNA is TGTGCCAGCAGTTTAGCAGGGCCGAACACTGAAGCTTTCTTT.

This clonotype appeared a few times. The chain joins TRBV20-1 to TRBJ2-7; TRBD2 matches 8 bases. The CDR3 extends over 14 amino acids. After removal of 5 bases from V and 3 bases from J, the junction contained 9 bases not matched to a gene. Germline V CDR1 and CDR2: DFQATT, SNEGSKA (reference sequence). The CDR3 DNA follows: TGCAGTGCTCTTAGCGGGACCTATTACTACGAGCAGTACTTC. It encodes CSALSGTYYYEQYF.

The CDR3 DNA is TGCAGCAACCGGGACGGCGATGGTCCAGATACGCAGTATTTT. Protein sequence: CSNRDGDGPDTQYF. The V call is TRBV20-1, the J call TRBJ2-3, with D perhaps given as TRBD1 or TRBD2 (5 bases each). The CDR3 consists of 14 residues. Germline V gives CDR1 DFQATT, CDR2 SNEGSKA (reference sequence).

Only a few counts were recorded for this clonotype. DNA for the CDR3: TGCAGTGCTAGAACTAGCGGGGATACGCAGTATTTT. The encoded protein is CSARTSGDTQYF. V usage is TRBV20-1 and J usage is TRBJ2-3; 9 bases agree with TRBD2. V lost 2 bases and J lost 6; bases outside the gene matches: 0. CDR1 is DFQATT, CDR2 SNEGSKA, per germline (reference sequence). The CDR3 has 12 amino acids.

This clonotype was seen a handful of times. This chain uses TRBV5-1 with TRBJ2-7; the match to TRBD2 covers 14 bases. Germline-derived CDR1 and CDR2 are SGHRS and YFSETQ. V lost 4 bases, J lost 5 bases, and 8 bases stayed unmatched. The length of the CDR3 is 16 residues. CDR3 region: CASSKRLAGGPHEQYF. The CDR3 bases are TGCGCCAGCAGCAAACGACTAGCGGGGGGGCCCCACGAGCAGTACTTC. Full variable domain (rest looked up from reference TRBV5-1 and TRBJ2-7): KAGVTQTPRYLIKTRGQQVTLSCSPISGHRSVSWYQQTPGQGLQFLFEYFSETQRNKGNFPGRFSGRQFSNSRSEMNVSTLELGDSALYLCASSKRLAGGPHEQYFGPGTRLTVT.